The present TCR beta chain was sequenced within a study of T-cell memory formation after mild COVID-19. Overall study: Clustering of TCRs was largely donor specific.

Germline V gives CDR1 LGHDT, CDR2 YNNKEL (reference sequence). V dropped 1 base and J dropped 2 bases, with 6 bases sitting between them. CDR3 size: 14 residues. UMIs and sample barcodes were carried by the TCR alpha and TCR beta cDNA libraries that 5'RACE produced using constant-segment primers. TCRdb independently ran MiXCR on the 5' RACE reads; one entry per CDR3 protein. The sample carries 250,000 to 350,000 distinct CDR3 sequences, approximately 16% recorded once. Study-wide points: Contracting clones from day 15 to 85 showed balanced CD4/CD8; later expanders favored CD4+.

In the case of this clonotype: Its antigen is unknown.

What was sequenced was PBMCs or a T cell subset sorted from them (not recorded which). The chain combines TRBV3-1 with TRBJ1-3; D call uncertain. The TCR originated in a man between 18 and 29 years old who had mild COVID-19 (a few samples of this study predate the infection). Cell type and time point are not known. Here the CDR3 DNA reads TGTGCCAGCAGCCAAGGGGGAGCTGGAAACACCATATATTTT. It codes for CASSQGGAGNTIYF.